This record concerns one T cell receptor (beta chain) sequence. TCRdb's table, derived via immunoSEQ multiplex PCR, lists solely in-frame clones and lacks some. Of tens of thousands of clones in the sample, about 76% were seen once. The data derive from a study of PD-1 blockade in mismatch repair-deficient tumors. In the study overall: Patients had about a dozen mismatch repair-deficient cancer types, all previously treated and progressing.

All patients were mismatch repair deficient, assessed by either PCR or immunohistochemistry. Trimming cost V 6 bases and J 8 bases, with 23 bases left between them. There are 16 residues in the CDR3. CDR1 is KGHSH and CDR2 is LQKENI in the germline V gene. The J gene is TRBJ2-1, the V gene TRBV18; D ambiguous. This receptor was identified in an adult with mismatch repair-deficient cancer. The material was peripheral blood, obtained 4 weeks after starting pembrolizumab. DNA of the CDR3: TGTGCCAGCTCCCCTTTTAGAAAGACGTTATATGATGAGCAGTTCTTC. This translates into CASSPFRKTLYDEQFF.